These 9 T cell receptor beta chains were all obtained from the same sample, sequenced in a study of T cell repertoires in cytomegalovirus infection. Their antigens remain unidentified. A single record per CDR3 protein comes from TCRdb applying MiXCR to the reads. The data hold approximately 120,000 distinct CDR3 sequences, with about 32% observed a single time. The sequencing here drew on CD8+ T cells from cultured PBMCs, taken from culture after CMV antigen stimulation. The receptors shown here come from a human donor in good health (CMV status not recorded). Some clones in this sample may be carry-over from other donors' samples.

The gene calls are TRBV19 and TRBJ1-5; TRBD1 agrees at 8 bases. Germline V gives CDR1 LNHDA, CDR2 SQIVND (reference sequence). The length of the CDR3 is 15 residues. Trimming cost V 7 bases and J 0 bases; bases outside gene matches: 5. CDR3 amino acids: CASKQGVDSNQPQHF. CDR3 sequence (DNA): TGTGCCAGTAAACAGGGGGTGGATAGCAATCAGCCCCAGCATTTT.

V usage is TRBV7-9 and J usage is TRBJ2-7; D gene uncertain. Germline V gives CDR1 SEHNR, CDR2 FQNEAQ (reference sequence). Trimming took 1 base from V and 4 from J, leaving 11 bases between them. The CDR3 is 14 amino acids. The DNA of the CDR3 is TGTGCCAGCAGCTTAGGATTTTCGAATTACGAGCAGTACTTC. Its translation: CASSLGFSNYEQYF.

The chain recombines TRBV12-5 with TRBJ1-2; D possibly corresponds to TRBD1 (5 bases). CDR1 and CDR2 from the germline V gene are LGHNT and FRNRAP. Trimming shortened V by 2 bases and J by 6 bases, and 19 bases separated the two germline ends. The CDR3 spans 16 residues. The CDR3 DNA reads TGTGCTAGTGGTTTGCCACAAGTCCGGTCCAGGGATGGCTACACCTTC. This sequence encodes CASGLPQVRSRDGYTF.

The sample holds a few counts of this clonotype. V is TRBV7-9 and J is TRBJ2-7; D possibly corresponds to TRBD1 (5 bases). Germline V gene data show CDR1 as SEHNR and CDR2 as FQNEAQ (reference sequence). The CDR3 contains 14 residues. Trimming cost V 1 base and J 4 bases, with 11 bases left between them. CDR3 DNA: TGTGCCAGCAGCTTAGGCCAGGGTAGATACGAGCAGTACTTC. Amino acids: CASSLGQGRYEQYF. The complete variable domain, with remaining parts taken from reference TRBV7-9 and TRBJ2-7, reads DTGVSQNPRHKITKRGQNVTFRCDPISEHNRLYWYRQTLGQGPEFLTYFQNEAQLEKSRLLSDRFSAERPKGSFSTLEIQRTEQGDSAMYLCASSLGQGRYEQYFGPGTRLTVT.

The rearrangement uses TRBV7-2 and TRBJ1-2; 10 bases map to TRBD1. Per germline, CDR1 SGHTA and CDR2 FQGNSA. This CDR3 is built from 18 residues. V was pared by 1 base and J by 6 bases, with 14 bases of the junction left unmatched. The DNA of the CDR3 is TGTGCCAGCAGCTTAGTCTATTTTGCGGGACAGGGGCTTGATGGCTACACCTTC. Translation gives CASSLVYFAGQGLDGYTF.

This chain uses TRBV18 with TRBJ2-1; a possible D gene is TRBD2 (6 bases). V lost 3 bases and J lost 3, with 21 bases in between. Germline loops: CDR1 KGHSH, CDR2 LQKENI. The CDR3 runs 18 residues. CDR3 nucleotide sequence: TGTGCCAGCTCACCGGAAACCCTGACTAGAAGGATCTACAATGAGCAGTTCTTC. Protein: CASSPETLTRRIYNEQFF.

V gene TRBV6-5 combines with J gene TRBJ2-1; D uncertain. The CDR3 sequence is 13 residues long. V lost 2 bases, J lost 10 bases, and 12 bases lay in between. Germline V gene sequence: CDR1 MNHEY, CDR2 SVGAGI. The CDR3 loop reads CASSYTLRDEQFF. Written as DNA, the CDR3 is TGTGCCAGCAGTTACACATTAAGAGACGAGCAGTTCTTC.

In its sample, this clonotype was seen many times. The CDR3 spells CASSLSGGSYNEQFF. CDR3 nucleotides: TGTGCCAGCAGTTTAAGCGGGGGGTCCTACAATGAGCAGTTCTTC. J is TRBJ2-1 and V is TRBV12-3 or TRBV12-4; 9 bases fit TRBD2. Germline trimming cut 2 bases from V and 1 base from J; bases unmatched to any gene: 0. The CDR3 runs to 15 residues.

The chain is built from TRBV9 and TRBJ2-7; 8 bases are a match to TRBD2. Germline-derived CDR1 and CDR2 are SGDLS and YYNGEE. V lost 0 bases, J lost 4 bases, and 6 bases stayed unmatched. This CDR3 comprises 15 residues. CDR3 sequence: CASSVATGGGYEQYF. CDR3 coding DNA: TGTGCCAGCAGCGTAGCCACGGGGGGGGGGTACGAGCAGTACTTC.